This TCR beta chain was recovered during a study of human T cells and chemical hapten exposure. Overall study: Variation in per-sample TCR yields came mainly from small pooled library volume differences.

The time point: patch test 1, 2 weeks after DPC sensitization. Specified treatment: therapeutic diphenylcyclopropenone sensitization with weekly scalp DPC. The starting material, unfractionated whole blood, was used for total RNA extraction. Staff drew blood before applying each patch test. The V end lost 6 bases, the J end lost 4 bases, and 8 bases lay between the germline ends. Germline assignment: CDR1 LGHDT and CDR2 YNNKEL (reference sequence). The CDR3 runs to 12 residues. Individual cDNA molecules (in the library) carried attached unique molecular identifiers. Each CDR3 protein gets one entry after TCRdb re-called the RACE reads with MiXCR. The table records around 57,000 distinct CDR3 sequences, roughly 11% of them present only once.

The clonotype was recovered from a woman aged 40 to 50 with alopecia areata. Some clones in this sample may be carry-over from other donors' samples. This specimen was whole blood, taken in connection with sensitization to the hapten diphenylcyclopropenone (DPC). The V call is TRBV3-1, the J call TRBJ2-3; D is undetermined. The CDR3 DNA reads as TGTGCCAGCAGTACCGCGCCAGATACGCAGTATTTT. Its translation: CASSTAPDTQYF.